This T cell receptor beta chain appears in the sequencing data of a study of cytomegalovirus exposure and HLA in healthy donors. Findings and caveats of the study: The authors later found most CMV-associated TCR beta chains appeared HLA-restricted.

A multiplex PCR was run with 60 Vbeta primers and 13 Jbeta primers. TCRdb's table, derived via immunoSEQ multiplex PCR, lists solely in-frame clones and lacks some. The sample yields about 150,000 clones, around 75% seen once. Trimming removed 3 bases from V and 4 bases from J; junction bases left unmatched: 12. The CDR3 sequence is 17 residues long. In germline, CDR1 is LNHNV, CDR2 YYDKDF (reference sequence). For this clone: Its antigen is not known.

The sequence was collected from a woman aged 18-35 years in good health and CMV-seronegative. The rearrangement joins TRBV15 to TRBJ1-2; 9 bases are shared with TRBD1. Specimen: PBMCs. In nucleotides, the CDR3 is TGTGCCACCAGCAGCCTTTCCGGACAGGGGAGATTCTATGGCTACACCTTC. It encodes CATSSLSGQGRFYGYTF.